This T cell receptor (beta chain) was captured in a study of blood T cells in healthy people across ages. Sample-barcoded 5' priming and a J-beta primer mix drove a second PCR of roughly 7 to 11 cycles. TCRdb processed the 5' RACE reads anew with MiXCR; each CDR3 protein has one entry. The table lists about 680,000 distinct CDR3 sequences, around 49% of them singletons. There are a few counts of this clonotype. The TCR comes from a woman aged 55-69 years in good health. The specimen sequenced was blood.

In nucleotides, the CDR3 is TGCAGTGCTAACTACGGCGGGAGCTACGAGCAGTACTTC. Amino acids: CSANYGGSYEQYF. The V and J genes are TRBV20-1 and TRBJ2-7; 7 bases are shared with TRBD2. The CDR3 contains 13 residues. The ends lost 4 bases at V and 3 bases at J; junction bases unmatched: 6. CDR1 is DFQATT, CDR2 SNEGSKA, per germline (reference sequence).